The sequence of this T cell receptor (beta chain) was determined in a study of patients and donors after allogeneic stem cell transplantation. The CDR3 has 13 amino acids. Germline V lookup: CDR1 LGHNA, CDR2 YSLEER. Between the trimmed V and J ends, which lost 4 bases and 9 bases, there was a span of 13 bases. Via MiXCR, TCRdb re-called the RT-PCR reads, giving one row per CDR3 protein. The table records about 72,000 distinct CDR3 sequences, about 30% of them present only once. This clonotype was found a few times. The TCR comes from a human donor who was either an allogeneic HSCT recipient or a stem cell or donor lymphocyte infusion donor (not recorded which). It is not recorded whose cells these are; they may come from a transplant donor. The rearrangement joins TRBV4-3 to TRBJ1-5; maybe TRBD1 (6 bases). Sequenced sample: blood, either unsorted or a sorted T cell fraction (not recorded which). In DNA, the CDR3 is TGCGCCAGCAGCCCCGGTCAGGGGTGGCCCCAGCATTTT. Translated: CASSPGQGWPQHF.